Each of the 30 T cell receptor beta chains below was sequenced from the same sample in a study of early T cells in non-severe SARS-CoV-2 infection (dated by TCRdb to about 2021). Library preparation used 5' RACE. Sequencing used a NextSeq 500. The raw public data were reprocessed by TCRdb itself: fastp quality trimming at Q25, MiXCR clonotype calling, in-frame beta chains only. Under each unique CDR3 protein, matching rows form one entry showing the most common genes and DNA. This sample is represented by around 83,000 distinct CDR3 sequences; about 12% of them were singletons. Approximately 4% of the sample belongs to the ten largest clones. This material consisted of whole blood, taken at baseline. These receptors were taken from an adult who was a healthcare worker with PCR-confirmed SARS-CoV-2 infection or an uninfected control (not recorded which).

This clonotype was seen more than once but under ten times. V gene TRBV6-4 combines with J gene TRBJ1-4; maybe TRBD1 (5 bases). The germline gives CDR1 MRHNA, CDR2 SNTAGT. V gave up 3 bases and J gave up 10 bases, with 15 bases separating them. The CDR3 totals 14 residues. The CDR3, as DNA: TGTGCCAGCAGTGAGCAGGGACTCGAGGGAAAACTGTTTTTT. The encoded protein is CASSEQGLEGKLFF.

In this sample, this clonotype turned up many times. The gene calls are TRBV6-5 and TRBJ2-1, with D unresolved. Germline CDR1 is MNHEY and CDR2 is SVGAGI. This CDR3 comprises 14 residues. V was shortened by 0 bases and J by 6 bases, with 9 bases between the two germline ends. This CDR3 reads CASSYSSRANEQFF. CDR3 in DNA: TGTGCCAGCAGTTACTCGTCCCGGGCCAATGAGCAGTTCTTC.

This clonotype has only a few counts. The chain couples TRBV7-3 to TRBJ2-3; 11 bases map to TRBD2. Germline V CDR1 and CDR2: SGHTA, FQGTGA. The J segment lost 3 bases and the V segment lost 3 bases, leaving 17 bases of the junction unmatched. This CDR3 spans 20 amino acids. The CDR3: CASSLGRETSGTILTDTQYF. CDR3 in DNA: TGTGCCAGCAGCTTGGGGAGGGAGACTAGCGGGACCATCTTAACAGATACGCAGTATTTT.

This clonotype was found a few times. The rearrangement links TRBV12-3 or TRBV12-4 to TRBJ2-2; D unresolved. Trimming stripped 8 bases from V and 0 bases from J, with 4 bases between. This CDR3 is built from 12 residues. In DNA form, the CDR3 reads TGTGCCAGCTCCCCGAACACCGGGGAGCTGTTTTTT. It is translated as CASSPNTGELFF.

This clonotype was counted ten times or more. This chain uses TRBV12-3 or TRBV12-4 with TRBJ1-2; D gene ambiguous. Between the trimmed V and J ends, which lost 4 bases and 8 bases, there was a span of 5 bases. CDR3 size: 10 residues. This chain's CDR3 is CASSYGGYTF. CDR3 in DNA: TGTGCCAGCAGTTATGGGGGCTACACCTTC.

This sequence joins TRBV12-3 or TRBV12-4 and TRBJ2-1, with a possible D match to TRBD2 (6 bases). The CDR3 has 15 residues. Between the trimmed V and J ends, which lost 3 bases and 5 bases, there was a span of 14 bases. The CDR3 region has the DNA TGTGCCAGCAGTTTCCGACTAGACCCCCACAATGAGCAGTTCTTC. It codes for CASSFRLDPHNEQFF.

This clonotype was observed a handful of times. The chain is built from TRBV27 and TRBJ2-1; D is undetermined. Germline V gene lookup returns CDR1 MNHEY and CDR2 SMNVEV (reference sequence). V was shortened by 2 bases and J by 6 bases, with 14 bases between the two germline ends. CDR3 length: 15 amino acids. This CDR3 reads CASSLVKRLFNEQFF. CDR3 nucleotides: TGTGCCAGCAGTTTAGTGAAGCGCCTCTTCAATGAGCAGTTCTTC.

The chain uses TRBV9 and TRBJ1-1; D unclear. CDR3 length: 15 residues. Germline V gives CDR1 SGDLS, CDR2 YYNGEE. Trimming cost V 4 bases and J 3 bases, with 16 bases left between them. CDR3 in amino acids: CASSRSPETYTEAFF. In DNA, the CDR3 is TGTGCCAGCAGCAGATCTCCTGAGACCTACACTGAAGCTTTCTTT.

This clonotype was found a few times. The V and J genes are TRBV12-3 or TRBV12-4 and TRBJ2-1, with TRBD2 identical over 7 bases. V was clipped by 3 bases and J by 14 bases; unmatched bases: 10. The CDR3 length is 13 residues. CDR3 protein: CASSLSSGLKEFF. The CDR3, as DNA: TGTGCCAGCAGTTTGAGTAGCGGGTTGAAGGAGTTCTTC.

This clonotype was recorded many times. The V and J genes are TRBV20-1 and TRBJ2-3; 8 nucleotides line up with TRBD1. There are 17 residues in the CDR3. V was clipped by 2 bases and J by 2 bases; unmatched bases: 12. CDR1 and CDR2 from the germline V gene are DFQATT and SNEGSKA (reference sequence). The CDR3 DNA sequence: TGCAGTGCTAGACCTACCGCCTCGGACAGGGTCACAGATACGCAGTATTTT. Translating gives CSARPTASDRVTDTQYF.

Comments on this clonotype: The junction does not match germline at one end; this may be a read error. The genes are TRBV6-1 and TRBJ1-6; unclear D gene. This CDR3 comprises 16 residues. Germline assignment: CDR1 MNHNS and CDR2 SASEGT. This CDR3 is CASSSVAGTGNSPLHF. For the CDR3, the DNA is TGTGCCAGCAGTTCCGTTGCAGGAACGGGCAATTCACCCCTCCATTTT.

This clonotype was observed at least ten times. The CDR3 nucleotides are TGTGCCAGCAGTTACGGGGGTCCCTACGAGCAGTACTTC. Residues: CASSYGGPYEQYF. The rearrangement uses TRBV28 and TRBJ2-7, with D perhaps TRBD2 (6 bases). The CDR3 sequence is 13 residues long. Germline V gene sequence: CDR1 MDHEN, CDR2 SYDVKM. V was clipped by 4 bases and J by 2 bases, with 9 bases between them.

The V and J genes are TRBV11-2 and TRBJ1-2; tentatively, D is TRBD1 (6 bases). Germline loops: CDR1 SGHAT, CDR2 FQNNGV. This CDR3 contains 15 residues. V was trimmed by 2 bases and J by 1 base, leaving 11 bases between them. Written as DNA, the CDR3 is TGTGCCAGCAGCTTAAGGGACATATTTAACTATGGCTACACCTTC. Translation: CASSLRDIFNYGYTF.

The J gene is TRBJ2-1, the V gene TRBV18; D gene ambiguous. The V end lost 3 bases, the J end lost 0 bases, and 9 bases lay between the germline ends. The CDR3 totals 15 residues. Germline loops: CDR1 KGHSH, CDR2 LQKENI. The CDR3 here is CASSPEVGSYNEQFF. The CDR3 DNA follows: TGTGCCAGCTCACCCGAAGTGGGCTCCTACAATGAGCAGTTCTTC.

This clonotype was observed a handful of times. The rearrangement links TRBV5-1 to TRBJ2-1; 8 bases line up with TRBD1. V shed 4 bases, J shed 4 bases, and the junction held 7 bases outside the gene matches. Germline assignment: CDR1 SGHRS and CDR2 YFSETQ. The CDR3 consists of 15 residues. This CDR3 reads CASSNDRGPYNEQFF. CDR3 nucleotides: TGCGCCAGCAGCAACGACAGGGGACCGTACAATGAGCAGTTCTTC.

This clonotype has just a few counts. The chain carries TRBV11-3 and TRBJ2-7; TRBD1 agrees at 10 bases. Germline trimming cut 5 bases from V and 2 bases from J; bases unmatched to any gene: 6. This CDR3 contains 15 residues. The germline V gene encodes CDR1 SGHNT and CDR2 YENEEA. CDR3 amino acids: CASSQGTGVTYEQYF. CDR3 DNA sequence: TGTGCCAGCAGCCAAGGGACAGGGGTAACCTACGAGCAGTACTTC. The variable domain in full, completed from reference TRBV11-3 and TRBJ2-7, reads EAGVVQSPRYKIIEKKQPVAFWCNPISGHNTLYWYLQNLGQGPELLIRYENEEAVDDSQLPKDRFSAERLKGVDSTLKIQPAELGDSAVYLCASSQGTGVTYEQYFGPGTRLTVT.

This clonotype came up a few times. Mismatch with germline at one junction end may stem from a read error. The chain uses TRBV7-7 and TRBJ2-7; D tentatively fits TRBD1 or TRBD2 (5 bases each). CDR3 size: 13 residues. Germline CDR1 SSHAT, CDR2 FNYEAQ (reference sequence). The CDR3 loop reads CASSRDLSYEQYF. The DNA for the CDR3 is TGTGCTAGCAGCCGGGACCTCTCCTACGAGCAGTACTTC.

This clonotype was detected many times. The chain recombines TRBV20-1 with TRBJ2-1, with D uncertain. This CDR3 region has 18 residues. V lost 0 bases to trimming and J lost 3 bases, with 21 bases between them. From germline, CDR1 is DFQATT and CDR2 SNEGSKA (reference sequence). CDR3 bases: TGCAGTGCTAGAGAACTAACTGGAGAAGGGATCAGCTACAATGAGCAGTTCTTC. It encodes CSARELTGEGISYNEQFF.

The V call is TRBV7-6, the J call TRBJ2-3, with TRBD2 matching over 9 bases. V trimming: 0 bases; J trimming: 6 bases; junction bases outside the gene matches: 7. This CDR3 contains 16 residues. Germline CDR1 reads SGHVS; CDR2 reads FNYEAQ. The CDR3 here is CASSLAFPGLADTQYF. The DNA for the CDR3 is TGTGCCAGCAGCTTAGCCTTTCCCGGACTAGCGGATACGCAGTATTTT.

This clonotype was recorded a few times. The V and J genes are TRBV4-2 and TRBJ1-5; TRBD1 aligns across 9 bases. The CDR3 runs to 14 residues. The germline V gene encodes CDR1 LGHNA and CDR2 YNFKEQ. V shed 5 bases, J shed 5 bases, and the junction held 4 bases outside the gene matches. DNA for the CDR3: TGTGCCAGCAGCGGGGACAGGGAGGATCAGCCCCAGCATTTT. Translation: CASSGDREDQPQHF.

V gene TRBV9 combines with J gene TRBJ2-7; no clear D. The CDR3 spans 14 residues. CDR1 SGDLS and CDR2 YYNGEE come from the germline V gene. The V end lost 0 bases, the J end lost 2 bases, and 9 bases lay between the germline ends. In DNA form, the CDR3 reads TGTGCCAGCAGCGTAGGTGACTGGGCCTACGAGCAGTACTTC. It specifies CASSVGDWAYEQYF.

This clonotype was detected many times. The genes are TRBV19 and TRBJ2-7; D unclear. The germline CDR1 and CDR2 sequences are LNHDA and SQIVND (reference sequence). V lost 3 bases to trimming and J lost 6 bases, with 9 bases between them. The CDR3 is made up of 12 amino acids. CDR3 sequence (DNA): TGTGCCAGTAGTATTGGGCTCGGCGAGCAGTACTTC. It translates to CASSIGLGEQYF.

This clonotype was recorded a few times. The genes are TRBV6-5 and TRBJ2-7; 8 bases align to TRBD1. Germline V gene sequence: CDR1 MNHEY, CDR2 SVGAGI. V lost 2 bases and J lost 6; bases outside the gene matches: 6. The CDR3 runs to 14 residues. The CDR3 protein is CASSYPGQGGEQYF. The DNA of the CDR3 is TGTGCCAGCAGTTACCCTGGACAGGGAGGCGAGCAGTACTTC.

A few counts support this clonotype. The rearrangement links TRBV5-1 to TRBJ2-5; 10 nucleotides match TRBD1. The CDR3 totals 16 residues. V gave up 3 bases and J gave up 5 bases; unmatched junction bases: 10. The germline V gene encodes CDR1 SGHRS and CDR2 YFSETQ. Here the CDR3 reads CASSSGQGGGVETQYF. The CDR3, as DNA: TGCGCCAGCAGCTCCGGACAGGGGGGCGGCGTTGAGACCCAGTACTTC.

The chain carries TRBV20-1 and TRBJ1-4; 9 positions match TRBD1. This CDR3 region has 17 residues. V was pared by 4 bases and J by 0 bases, with 9 bases of the junction left unmatched. Germline CDR1 is DFQATT and CDR2 is SNEGSKA (reference sequence). The CDR3 region is CSATAPGQGATNEKLFF. CDR3 coding DNA: TGCAGTGCTACGGCCCCGGGACAGGGAGCAACTAATGAAAAACTGTTTTTT.

In its sample, this clonotype was seen a few times. The rearrangement joins TRBV3-1 to TRBJ1-3; perhaps TRBD1 as D (5 bases). V was shortened by 3 bases and J by 0 bases, with 12 bases between the two germline ends. The CDR3 has 16 amino acids. Germline CDR1 reads LGHDT; CDR2 reads YNNKEL (reference sequence). CDR3 in DNA: TGTGCCAGCAGCCAGACGGGACTGAACTCTGGAAACACCATATATTTT. Translation gives CASSQTGLNSGNTIYF.

V usage is TRBV10-1 and J usage is TRBJ1-2, with D hard to call. V was trimmed by 3 bases and J by 1 base, leaving 9 bases between them. CDR1 and CDR2 (germline): WNHNN, SYGVQD (reference sequence). CDR3 length equals 14 residues. CDR3 DNA sequence: TGCGCCAGCAGTGACGGAACCTATAACTATGGCTACACCTTC. Residues: CASSDGTYNYGYTF.

This clonotype was picked up a small number of times. The gene calls are TRBV18 and TRBJ1-3, with D perhaps matching TRBD1 (5 bases). Germline assignment: CDR1 KGHSH and CDR2 LQKENI. Trimming removed 3 bases at V and 0 bases at J, with 12 bases between. The CDR3 has 16 residues. The CDR3, as DNA: TGTGCCAGCTCACCGAGGGACGGCCCCTCTGGAAACACCATATATTTT. As protein: CASSPRDGPSGNTIYF.

This clonotype was found many times. V gene TRBV2 combines with J gene TRBJ2-2; the D is unclear. With 11 bases removed from V and 1 base from J, the gap between germline ends came to 11 bases. This CDR3 comprises 13 residues. Per germline, CDR1 SNHLY and CDR2 FYNNEI. CDR3 sequence (DNA): TGTGCCGGTAGAAGGGTGAACACCGGGGAGCTGTTTTTT. Translation gives CAGRRVNTGELFF.

In nucleotides, the CDR3 is TGCAGCGCCACCACCCCAATGGCCAGGTGGGATCGTGATGGGGACACCGGGGAGCTGTTTTTT. Its protein product is CSATTPMARWDRDGDTGELFF. This chain uses TRBV29-1 with TRBJ2-2; D is unresolved. Germline CDR1 SQVTM, CDR2 ANQGSEA. The CDR3 has 21 amino acids. The ends were cut back, 7 bases at V and 3 bases at J, with 36 bases in the middle.